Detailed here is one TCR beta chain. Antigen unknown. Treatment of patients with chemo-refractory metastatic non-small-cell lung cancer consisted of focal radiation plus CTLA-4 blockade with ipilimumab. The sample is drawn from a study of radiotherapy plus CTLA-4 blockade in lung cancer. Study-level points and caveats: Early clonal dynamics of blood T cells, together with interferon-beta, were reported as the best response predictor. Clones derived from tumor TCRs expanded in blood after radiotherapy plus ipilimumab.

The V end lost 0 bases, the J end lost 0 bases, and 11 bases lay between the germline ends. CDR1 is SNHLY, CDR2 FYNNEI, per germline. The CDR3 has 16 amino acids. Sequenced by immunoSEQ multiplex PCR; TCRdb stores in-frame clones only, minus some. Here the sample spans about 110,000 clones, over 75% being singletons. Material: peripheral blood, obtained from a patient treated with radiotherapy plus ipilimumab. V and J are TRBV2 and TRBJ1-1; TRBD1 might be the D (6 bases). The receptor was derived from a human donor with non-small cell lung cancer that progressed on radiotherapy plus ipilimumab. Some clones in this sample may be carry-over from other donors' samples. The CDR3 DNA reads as TGTGCCAGCAGTGAAGCACGGGGGCTGATGAACACTGAAGCTTTCTTT. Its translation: CASSEARGLMNTEAFF.